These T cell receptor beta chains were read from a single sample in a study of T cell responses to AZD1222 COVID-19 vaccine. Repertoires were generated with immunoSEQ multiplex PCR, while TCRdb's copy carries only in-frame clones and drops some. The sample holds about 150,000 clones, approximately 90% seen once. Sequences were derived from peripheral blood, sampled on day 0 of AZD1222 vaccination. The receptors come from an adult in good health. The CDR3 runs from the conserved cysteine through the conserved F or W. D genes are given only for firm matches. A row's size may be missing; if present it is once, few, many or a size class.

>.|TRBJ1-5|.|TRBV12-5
CASGPSGNQPQHF
TGTGCTAGTGGTCCTTCTGGAAATCAGCCCCAGCATTTT
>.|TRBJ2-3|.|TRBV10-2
CASSDGTPSTDTQYF
TGCGCCAGCAGTGACGGGACTCCAAGCACAGATACGCAGTATTTT
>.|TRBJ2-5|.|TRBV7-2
CASSLSRKQETQYF
TGTGCCAGCAGCTTGAGCAGGAAACAAGAGACCCAGTACTTC
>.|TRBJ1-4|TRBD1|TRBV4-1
CASSQEGGQGREKLFF
TGCGCCAGCAGCCAAGAGGGGGGACAGGGTCGTGAAAAACTGTTTTTT
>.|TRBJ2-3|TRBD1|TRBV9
CASSAPGTGWTDTQYF
TGTGCCAGCAGCGCCCCCGGGACAGGGTGGACAGATACGCAGTATTTT
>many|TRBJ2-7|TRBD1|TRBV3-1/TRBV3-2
CASTYSTGFEQYF
TGTGCCAGCACCTATTCGACAGGGTTCGAGCAGTACTTC
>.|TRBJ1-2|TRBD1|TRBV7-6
CASSEQGARGYTF
TGTGCCAGCAGCGAACAGGGGGCGCGTGGCTACACCTTC
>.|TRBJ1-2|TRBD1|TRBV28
CASTPGTVYGYTF
TGTGCCAGCACCCCCGGGACAGTATATGGCTACACCTTC
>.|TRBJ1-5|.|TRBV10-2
CASSSDPGRGQPQHF
TGCGCCAGCAGTTCCGACCCCGGCCGGGGTCAGCCCCAGCATTTT
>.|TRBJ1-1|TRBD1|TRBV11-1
CASGRQGSMNTEAFF
TGTGCCAGCGGCCGACAGGGAAGCATGAACACTGAAGCTTTCTTT
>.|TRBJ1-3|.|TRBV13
CASSPRAEPGNTIYF
TGTGCCAGCAGCCCGCGGGCGGAACCTGGAAACACCATATATTTT